The entry that follows covers one T cell receptor (beta chain) sequence. No antigen is known for it. The record originates from a study of beta chain features in type 1 diabetes. It was one heparinised blood draw, averaging around 100 mL, that each donor gave. Sequenced material consisted of expressed TCRB transcripts (all of the isolated RNA was reverse transcribed). Method: immunoSEQ multiplex PCR; TCRdb's copy keeps in-frame clones and lacks some. The profile covers roughly 250,000 clones, with over 65% appearing a single time and around 0.057% taken by the ten largest. Whole-study results and caveats: Because the template was cDNA, high-expressing cells might be over-represented.

Sequencing was done on a sample of naive CD4+ T cells from blood. This clonotype originated in a man aged 25 to 40 in good health.

The DNA for the CDR3 is TGTGCCAGCAGCTTAGGGCTAGCGGCTGATACGCAGTATTTT. Its protein is CASSLGLAADTQYF. This chain uses TRBV11-2 with TRBJ2-3; 7 bases agree with TRBD2. The CDR3 is 14 residues long. With V trimmed by 1 base and J by 6 bases, 4 bases remained unmatched. Germline V lookup: CDR1 SGHAT, CDR2 FQNNGV. The complete variable domain, with remaining parts taken from reference TRBV11-2 and TRBJ2-3, reads EAGVAQSPRYKIIEKRQSVAFWCNPISGHATLYWYQQILGQGPKLLIQFQNNGVVDDSQLPKDRFSAERLKGVDSTLKIQPAKLEDSAVYLCASSLGLAADTQYFGPGTRLTVL.